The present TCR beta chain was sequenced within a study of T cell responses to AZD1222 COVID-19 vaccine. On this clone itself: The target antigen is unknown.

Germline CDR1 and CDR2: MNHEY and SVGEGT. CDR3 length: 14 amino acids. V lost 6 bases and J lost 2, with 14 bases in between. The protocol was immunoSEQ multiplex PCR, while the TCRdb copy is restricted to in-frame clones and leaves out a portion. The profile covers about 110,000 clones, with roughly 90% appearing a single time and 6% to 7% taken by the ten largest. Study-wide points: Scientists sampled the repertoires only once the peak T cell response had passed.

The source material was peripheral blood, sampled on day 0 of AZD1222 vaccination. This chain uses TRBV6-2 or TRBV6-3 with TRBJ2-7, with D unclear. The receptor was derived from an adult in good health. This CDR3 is CASSPTGSTYEQYF. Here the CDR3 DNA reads TGTGCCAGCAGCCCAACGGGTTCCACCTACGAGCAGTACTTC.